Listed below are T cell receptor beta chains from one sample, sequenced in a study of OX40 agonist ivuxolimab in advanced cancers. Libraries were prepared by immunoSEQ multiplex PCR; TCRdb keeps only in-frame clonotypes and omits some of them. The sample includes approximately 110,000 clones, 92% of them seen just once. The specimen was CD4+ or CD8+ T cells sorted from blood, collected in a trial of the OX40 agonist ivuxolimab. These receptors were taken from an adult with an advanced solid tumor such as melanoma, head and neck, liver or kidney cancer. The CDR3 runs from the conserved cysteine through the conserved F or W. Fields, in order: J gene, CDR3 length, D gene, clone size, V gene, CDR3 protein, CDR3 DNA. A D gene is named only where the DNA matches it firmly. Rows may omit the clone size; those that give it use once, few, many or a size class.

TRBJ1-2	17	TRBD1	NA	TRBV7-2	CASSFGGTGVALYGYTF	TGTGCCAGCAGCTTCGGGGGGACAGGGGTCGCTCTCTATGGCTACACCTTC
TRBJ2-4	22	TRBD2	NA	TRBV19	CASSREGFVGTSRGLAKNIQYF	TGTGCCAGTAGTAGGGAGGGTTTTGTTGGGACTAGCCGTGGTTTAGCCAAAAACATTCAGTACTTC
TRBJ1-2	14	NA	NA	TRBV5-8	CASSSRTGSYGYTF	TGTGCCAGCAGCTCGAGGACCGGCTCTTATGGCTACACCTTC
TRBJ2-2	16	NA	few	TRBV5-4	CASSPGGRVNTGELFF	TGTGCCAGCAGCCCCGGGGGGCGGGTGAACACCGGGGAGCTGTTTTTT
TRBJ1-2	15	NA	NA	TRBV11-1	CASSLERGLNYGYTF	TGTGCCAGCAGCTTAGAAAGGGGCCTCAACTATGGCTACACCTTC
TRBJ2-7	15	NA	NA	TRBV9	CASSVTGTTTYEQYF	TGTGCCAGCAGCGTAACCGGGACCACCACCTACGAGCAGTACTTC
TRBJ1-5	13	NA	NA	TRBV7-9	CASSLSSNQPQHF	TGTGCCAGCAGCTTATCTAGCAATCAGCCCCAGCATTTT
TRBJ2-2	17	NA	NA	TRBV18	CASSPPGQGVRTGELFF	TGTGCCAGCTCACCACCGGGCCAGGGAGTACGGACCGGGGAGCTGTTTTTT
TRBJ1-5	15	NA	NA	TRBV19	CASRGYLGGGQPQHF	TGTGCCAGTAGGGGGTACCTCGGGGGAGGCCAGCCCCAGCATTTT
TRBJ2-7	16	TRBD2	NA	TRBV27	CASTPGLAGGPHEQYF	TGTGCCAGCACTCCGGGACTAGCGGGAGGGCCCCACGAGCAGTACTTC
TRBJ2-3	15	TRBD1	NA	TRBV2	CASSAPTGGTDTQYF	TGTGCCAGCAGCGCCCCGACAGGGGGCACAGATACGCAGTATTTT
TRBJ2-3	19	TRBD2	once	TRBV4-3	CASSRLLAGGFASTDTQYF	TGCGCCAGCAGCCGACTTCTAGCGGGAGGCTTTGCTAGCACAGATACGCAGTATTTT
TRBJ2-2	16	NA	NA	TRBV5-4	CASSIGQTAGTGELFF	TGTGCCAGCTCAATCGGGCAAACGGCGGGCACCGGGGAGCTGTTTTTT
TRBJ2-5	15	NA	NA	TRBV21-1	CASSKESLAEETQYF	TGTGCCAGCAGCAAAGAATCACTAGCGGAAGAGACCCAGTACTTC
TRBJ2-7	16	TRBD2	once	TRBV18	CASSTSQLAGSYEQYF	TGTGCCAGCTCTACGTCTCAGCTAGCGGGATCCTACGAGCAGTACTTC
TRBJ1-5	22	NA	NA	TRBV19	CASSRPPDPGFQSPRNGQPQHF	TGTGCCAGTAGTCGACCTCCAGACCCAGGGTTCCAATCACCTAGGAATGGTCAGCCCCAGCATTTT
TRBJ1-1	13	TRBD1	NA	TRBV7-2	CASSIQGDTEAFF	TGTGCCAGCAGCATACAGGGGGACACTGAAGCTTTCTTT